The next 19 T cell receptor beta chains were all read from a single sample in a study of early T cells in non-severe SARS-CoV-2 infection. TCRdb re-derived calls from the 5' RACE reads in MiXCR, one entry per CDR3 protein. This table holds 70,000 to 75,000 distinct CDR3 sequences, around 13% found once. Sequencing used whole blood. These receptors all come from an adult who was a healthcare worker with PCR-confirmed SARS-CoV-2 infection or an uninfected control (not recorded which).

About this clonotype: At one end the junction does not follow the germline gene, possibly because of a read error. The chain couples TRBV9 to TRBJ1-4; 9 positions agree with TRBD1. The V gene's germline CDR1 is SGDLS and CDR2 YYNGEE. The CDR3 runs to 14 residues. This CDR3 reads CAGSVGTGYEKLFF. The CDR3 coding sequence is TGTGCCGGCAGCGTCGGGACAGGGTACGAAAAACTGTTTTTT.

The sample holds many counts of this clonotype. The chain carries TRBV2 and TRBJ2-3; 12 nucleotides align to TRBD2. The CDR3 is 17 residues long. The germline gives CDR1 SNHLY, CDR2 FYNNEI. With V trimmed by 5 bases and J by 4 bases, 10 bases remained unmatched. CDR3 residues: CASSQGATSGGADTQYF. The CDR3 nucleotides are TGTGCCAGCAGTCAAGGCGCGACTAGCGGGGGAGCAGATACGCAGTATTTT.

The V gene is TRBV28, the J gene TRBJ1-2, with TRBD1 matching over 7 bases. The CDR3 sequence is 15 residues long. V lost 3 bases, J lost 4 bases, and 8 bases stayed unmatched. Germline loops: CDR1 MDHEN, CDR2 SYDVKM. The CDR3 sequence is CASSFVPTGAYGYTF. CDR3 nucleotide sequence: TGTGCCAGCAGTTTCGTACCTACAGGGGCCTATGGCTACACCTTC.

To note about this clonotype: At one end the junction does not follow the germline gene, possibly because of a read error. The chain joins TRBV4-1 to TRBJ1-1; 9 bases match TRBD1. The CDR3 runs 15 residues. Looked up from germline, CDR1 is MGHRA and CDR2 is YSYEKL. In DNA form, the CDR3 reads TGCGACAGCAGCCAAGATGGGACAGGGCTCACTGAAGCTTTCTTT. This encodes CDSSQDGTGLTEAFF.

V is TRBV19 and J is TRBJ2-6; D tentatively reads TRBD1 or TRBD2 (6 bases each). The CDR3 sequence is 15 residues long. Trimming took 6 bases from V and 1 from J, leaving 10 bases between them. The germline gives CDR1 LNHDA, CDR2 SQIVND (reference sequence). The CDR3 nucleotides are TGTGCCAGTAGATCGGGGGCGTCTGGGGCCAACGTCCTGACTTTC. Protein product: CASRSGASGANVLTF.

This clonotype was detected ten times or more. The CDR3 sequence: CSAEDRYNEQFF. The CDR3 nucleotides read TGCAGTGCTGAGGACAGGTACAATGAGCAGTTCTTC. This sequence joins TRBV20-1 and TRBJ2-1; TRBD1 aligns across 7 bases. With V trimmed by 5 bases and J by 4 bases, 2 bases remained unmatched. This CDR3 has 12 residues. Germline lookup yields CDR1 DFQATT and CDR2 SNEGSKA (reference sequence).

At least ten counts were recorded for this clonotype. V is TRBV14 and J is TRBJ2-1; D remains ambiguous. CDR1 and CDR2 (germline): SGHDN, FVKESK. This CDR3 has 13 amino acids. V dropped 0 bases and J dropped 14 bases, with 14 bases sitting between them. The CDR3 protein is CASSQDEIGGKFF. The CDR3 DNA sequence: TGTGCCAGCAGCCAAGACGAAATAGGTGGAAAGTTCTTC. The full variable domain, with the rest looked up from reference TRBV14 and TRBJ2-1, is EAGVTQFPSHSVIEKGQTVTLRCDPISGHDNLYWYRRVMGKEIKFLLHFVKESKQDESGMPNNRFLAERTGGTYSTLKVQPAELEDSGVYFCASSQDEIGGKFFGPGTRLTVL.

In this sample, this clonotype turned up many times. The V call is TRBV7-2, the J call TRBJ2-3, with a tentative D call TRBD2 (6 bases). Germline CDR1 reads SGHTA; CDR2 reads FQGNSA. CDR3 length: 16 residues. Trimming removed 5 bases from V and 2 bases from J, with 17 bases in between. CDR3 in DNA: TGTGCCAGCAGCCAGGGAGGCGGACGCTACACAGATACGCAGTATTTT. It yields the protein CASSQGGGRYTDTQYF.

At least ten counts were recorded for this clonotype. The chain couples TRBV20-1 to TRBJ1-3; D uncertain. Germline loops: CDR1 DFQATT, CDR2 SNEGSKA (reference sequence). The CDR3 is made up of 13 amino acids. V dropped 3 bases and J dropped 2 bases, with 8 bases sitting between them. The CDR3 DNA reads TGCAGTGCTAGTTGGGCGGCTGGAAACACCATATATTTT. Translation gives CSASWAAGNTIYF.

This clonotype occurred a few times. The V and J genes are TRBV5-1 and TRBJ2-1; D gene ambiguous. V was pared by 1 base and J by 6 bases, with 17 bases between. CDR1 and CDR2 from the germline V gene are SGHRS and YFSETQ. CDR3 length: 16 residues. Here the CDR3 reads CASSLIQPEVGNEQFF. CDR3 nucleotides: TGCGCCAGCAGCTTGATCCAACCCGAGGTAGGCAATGAGCAGTTCTTC.

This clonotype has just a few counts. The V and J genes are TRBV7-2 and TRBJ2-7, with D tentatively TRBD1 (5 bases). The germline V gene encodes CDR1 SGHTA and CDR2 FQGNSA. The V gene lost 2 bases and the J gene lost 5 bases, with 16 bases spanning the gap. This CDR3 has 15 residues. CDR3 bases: TGTGCCAGCAGCTTATCGGCGACGGACAACAACGAGCAGTACTTC. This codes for CASSLSATDNNEQYF.

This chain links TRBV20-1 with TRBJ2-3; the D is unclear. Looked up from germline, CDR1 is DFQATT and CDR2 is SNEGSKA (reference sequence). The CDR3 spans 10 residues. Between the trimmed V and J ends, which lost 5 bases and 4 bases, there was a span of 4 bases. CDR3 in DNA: TGCAGTGCTCACTCAGATACGCAGTATTTT. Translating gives CSAHSDTQYF.

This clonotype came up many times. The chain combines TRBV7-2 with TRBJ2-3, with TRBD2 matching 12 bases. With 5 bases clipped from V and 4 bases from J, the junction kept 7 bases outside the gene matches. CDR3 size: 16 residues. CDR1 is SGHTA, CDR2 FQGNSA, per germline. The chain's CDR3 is CASSPGLAGSADTQYF. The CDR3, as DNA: TGTGCCAGCAGCCCAGGACTAGCGGGGTCAGCAGATACGCAGTATTTT.

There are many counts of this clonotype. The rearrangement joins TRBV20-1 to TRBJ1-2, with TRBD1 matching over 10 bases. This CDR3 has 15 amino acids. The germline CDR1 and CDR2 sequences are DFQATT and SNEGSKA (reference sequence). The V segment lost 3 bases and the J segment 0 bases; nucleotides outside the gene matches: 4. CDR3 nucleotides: TGCAGTGCTAGCGACAGGGGGCAGGCTAACTATGGCTACACCTTC. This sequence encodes CSASDRGQANYGYTF.

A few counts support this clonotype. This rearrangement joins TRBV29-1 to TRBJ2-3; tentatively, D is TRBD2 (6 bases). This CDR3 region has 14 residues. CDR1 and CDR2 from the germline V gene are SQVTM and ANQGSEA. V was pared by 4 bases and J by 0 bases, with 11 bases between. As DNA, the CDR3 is TGCAGCGTTGGGGTAGCGGCTAGCACAGATACGCAGTATTTT. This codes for CSVGVAASTDTQYF.

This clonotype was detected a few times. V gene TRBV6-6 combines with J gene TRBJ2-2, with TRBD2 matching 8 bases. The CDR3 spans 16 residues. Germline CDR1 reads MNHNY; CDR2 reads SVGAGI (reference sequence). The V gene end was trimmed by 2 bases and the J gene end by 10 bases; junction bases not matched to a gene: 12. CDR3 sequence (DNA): TGTGCCAGCAGTTACACCGGGGGGGCCAGGGCCGAGGAGCTGTTTTTT. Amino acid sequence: CASSYTGGARAEELFF.

The CDR3 loop reads CASSLVRDTEAFF. The CDR3 region has the DNA TGTGCCAGCAGCTTAGTACGGGACACTGAAGCTTTCTTT. The J gene is TRBJ1-1, the V gene TRBV7-2; D is uncertain. Trimming removed 1 base at V and 3 bases at J, with 6 bases between. Germline lookup yields CDR1 SGHTA and CDR2 FQGNSA. The CDR3 has 13 residues.

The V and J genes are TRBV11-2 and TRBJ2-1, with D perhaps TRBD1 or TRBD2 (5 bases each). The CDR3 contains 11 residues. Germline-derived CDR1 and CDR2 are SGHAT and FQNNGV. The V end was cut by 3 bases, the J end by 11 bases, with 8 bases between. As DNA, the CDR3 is TGTGCCAGCAGCTTCCGGGACCAGCAGTTCTTC. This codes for CASSFRDQQFF.

The CDR3 DNA sequence: TGTGCCAGCAGTGATACGAACGATGGCTACACCTTC. This translates into CASSDTNDGYTF. The chain recombines TRBV6-1 with TRBJ1-2; D call uncertain. Germline assignment: CDR1 MNHNS and CDR2 SASEGT. Trimming stripped 3 bases from V and 6 bases from J, with 8 bases between. This CDR3 has 12 residues.